This T cell receptor beta chain was sequenced during a study of blood T cell repertoires in COVID-19. Measured with immunoSEQ multiplex PCR; TCRdb has only the in-frame clones, and not every one. The sample holds 200,000 to 300,000 clones; roughly 90% are singletons and the top ten take approximately 4.2%. The CDR3 extends over 15 amino acids. Germline CDR1 reads ENHRY; CDR2 reads SYGVKD. V trimming: 6 bases; J trimming: 9 bases; junction bases outside the gene matches: 10. The TCR sequence derives from a woman aged 25-40 years who had recovered from COVID-19. Sequenced: PBMCs or T cells enriched from blood (not recorded which). This sequence joins TRBV10-3 and TRBJ2-1, with 11 bases matching TRBD2. The CDR3 DNA follows: TGTGCCATCAGAACTAGCGGGAGCTCCGGCGGTGAGCAGTTCTTC. Translated, it gives CAIRTSGSSGGEQFF.